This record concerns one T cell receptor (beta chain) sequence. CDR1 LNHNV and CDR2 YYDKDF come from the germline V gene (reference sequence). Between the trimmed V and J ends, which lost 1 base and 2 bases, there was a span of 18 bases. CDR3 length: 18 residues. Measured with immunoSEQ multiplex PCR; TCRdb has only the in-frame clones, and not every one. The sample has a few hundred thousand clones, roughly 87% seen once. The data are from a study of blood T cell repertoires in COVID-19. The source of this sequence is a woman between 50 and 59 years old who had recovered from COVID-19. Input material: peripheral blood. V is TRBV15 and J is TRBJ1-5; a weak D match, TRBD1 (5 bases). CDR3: CATSRVFGGSSGNQPQHF. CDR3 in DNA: TGTGCCACCAGCAGAGTGTTTGGGGGGAGTAGTGGCAATCAGCCCCAGCATTTT.